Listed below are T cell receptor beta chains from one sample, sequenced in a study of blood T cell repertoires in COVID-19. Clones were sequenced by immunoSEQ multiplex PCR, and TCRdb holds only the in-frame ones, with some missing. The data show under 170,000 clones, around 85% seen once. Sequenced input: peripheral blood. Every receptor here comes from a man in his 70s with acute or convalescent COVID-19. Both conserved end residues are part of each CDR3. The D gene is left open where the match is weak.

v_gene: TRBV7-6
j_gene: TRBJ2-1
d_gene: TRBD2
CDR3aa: CASSQGAAGVDNEQFF
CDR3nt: TGTGCCAGCAGCCAGGGAGCTGCGGGAGTGGACAATGAGCAGTTCTTC

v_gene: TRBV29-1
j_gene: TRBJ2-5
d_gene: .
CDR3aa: CSVGLSGAQETQYF
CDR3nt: TGCAGCGTCGGCCTTAGCGGAGCGCAAGAGACCCAGTACTTC

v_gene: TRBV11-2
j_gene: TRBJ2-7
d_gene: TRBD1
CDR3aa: CASSAGQGYEQYF
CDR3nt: TGTGCCAGCAGCGCGGGACAGGGTTACGAGCAGTACTTC

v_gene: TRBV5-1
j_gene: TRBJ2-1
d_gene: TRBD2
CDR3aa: CASSLAMVSGSSYNEQFF
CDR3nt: TGCGCCAGCAGCTTGGCCATGGTTAGCGGGAGCTCCTACAATGAGCAGTTCTTC

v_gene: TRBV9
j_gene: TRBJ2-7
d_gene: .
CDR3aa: CASSVGQNPHSQYF
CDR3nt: TGTGCCAGCAGCGTAGGACAGAACCCCCACTCGCAGTACTTC

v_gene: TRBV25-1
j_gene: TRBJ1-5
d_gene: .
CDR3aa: CASSEGGGGGNQPQHF
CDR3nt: TGTGCCAGCAGTGAAGGGGGAGGGGGGGGCAATCAGCCCCAGCATTTT

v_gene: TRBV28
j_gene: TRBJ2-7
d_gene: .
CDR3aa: CASSLGRDYEQYF
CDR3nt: TGTGCCAGCAGTTTGGGCAGGGACTACGAGCAGTACTTC

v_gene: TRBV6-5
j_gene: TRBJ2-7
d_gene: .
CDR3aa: CASSPPGGRSYEQYF
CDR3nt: TGTGCCAGCAGTCCCCCTGGAGGGAGATCCTACGAGCAGTACTTC

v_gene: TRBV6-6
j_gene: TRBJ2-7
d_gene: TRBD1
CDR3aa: CASSPVGQGGFYEQYF
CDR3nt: TGTGCCAGCAGTCCCGTCGGACAGGGTGGGTTCTACGAGCAGTACTTC

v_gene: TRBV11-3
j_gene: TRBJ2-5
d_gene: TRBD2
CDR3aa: CASSLGASGHQETQYF
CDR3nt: TGTGCCAGCAGCTTAGGGGCTAGCGGGCACCAAGAGACCCAGTACTTC

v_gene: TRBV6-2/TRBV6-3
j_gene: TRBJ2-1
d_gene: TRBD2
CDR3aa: CASSAPGLAGKGSYNEQFF
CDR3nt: TGTGCCAGCAGTGCCCCGGGACTAGCGGGAAAAGGGTCCTACAATGAGCAGTTCTTC

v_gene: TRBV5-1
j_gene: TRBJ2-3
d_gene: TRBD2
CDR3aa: CASSLARTSGRTDTQYF
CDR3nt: TGCGCCAGCAGCTTGGCCAGGACTAGCGGGAGAACAGATACGCAGTATTTT